The sequence of this TCR beta chain was determined in a study of blood T cell repertoires in COVID-19. Only in-frame clones appear in the TCRdb table, and some are missing; sequencing was by immunoSEQ multiplex PCR. The sample lists a few hundred thousand clones, over 75% occurring once. The CDR3 has 15 amino acids. V was trimmed by 0 bases and J by 4 bases, leaving 12 bases between them. Germline values: CDR1 SEHNR, CDR2 FQNEAQ (reference sequence). V and J are TRBV7-9 and TRBJ1-2; D remains unclear. Sequenced: PBMCs or T cells enriched from blood (not recorded which). The sequence came from a man aged 25-45 years who had recovered from COVID-19. The CDR3 DNA is TGTGCCAGCAGCTTAGCGGGAGATTTAGGCTATGGCTACACCTTC. Translating it yields CASSLAGDLGYGYTF.